This T cell receptor beta chain was obtained from a study of blood T cell repertoires in COVID-19. Whole-study context: Acute and convalescent COVID-19 samples came from the United States, Italy and Spain.

This clone was seen just once. In the original analysis: Estimated nucleated cell counts came from reference gene primer amplification. The data were produced by immunoSEQ multiplex PCR, yet TCRdb's version contains in-frame clones alone and is incomplete. V, J and clone size are those of that table, while D and trimming were read from the DNA. Here the sample spans tens of thousands of clones, 85% to 90% being singletons. The CDR3 extends over 15 amino acids. J was trimmed by 4 bases and V by 2 bases; bases with no gene match: 5. The germline V gene encodes CDR1 SGHTA and CDR2 FQGNSA. The sequence derives from a man at least 80 years old with active or convalescent COVID-19. The V call is TRBV7-2, the J call TRBJ1-3; 7 bases are shared with TRBD1. The specimen sequenced was peripheral blood. The CDR3 coding sequence is TGTGCCAGCAGCTTATCCGGGACAGCCGGAAACACCATATATTTT. This translates into CASSLSGTAGNTIYF.